This T cell receptor (beta chain) was observed in a study of blood T cell repertoires in COVID-19. On the study more broadly: Both acute and convalescent COVID-19 samples were obtained from the United States, Italy and Spain. Sources were T cells, B-cell-depleted T cells, or PBMCs; the material itself was cDNA or gDNA.

Per the authors' pipeline: Using reference gene primer amplification, nucleated cell counts were estimated. Some clones are missing from TCRdb's copy, which holds only in-frame ones; the method was immunoSEQ multiplex PCR. V and J calls and clone size come straight from that table; D and trimming were deduced from the DNA. The sample includes fewer than 200,000 clones, over 65% of them seen just once. V lost 4 bases, J lost 8 bases, and 13 bases stayed unmatched. This CDR3 is 15 amino acids long. Germline lookup yields CDR1 GTSNPN and CDR2 SVGIG (reference sequence). This chain links TRBV30 with TRBJ1-2; 10 bases are a match to TRBD1. This sequence originates from a woman of 80 years or more with acute or convalescent COVID-19. What was sequenced was peripheral blood. This CDR3 is CAWTKGGQGKWGYTF. The CDR3 DNA follows: TGTGCCTGGACCAAAGGGGGACAGGGGAAGTGGGGCTACACCTTC. Together with reference TRBV30 and TRBJ1-2, the CDR3 gives the full variable domain: SQTIHQWPATLVQPVGSPLSLECTVEGTSNPNLYWYRQAAGRGLQLLFYSVGIGQISSEVPQNLSASRPQDRQFILSSKKLLLSDSGFYLCAWTKGGQGKWGYTFGSGTRLTVV.